The 25 T cell receptor beta chains reported below all come from one sample, sequenced in a study of cytomegalovirus exposure and HLA in healthy donors. Use of 60 Vbeta and 13 Jbeta primers characterized the PCR. Sequencing used immunoSEQ multiplex PCR; TCRdb keeps in-frame clones, though not all of them. This sample contains some 80,000 clones. The sample comprised PBMCs. The receptors derive from a middle-aged man in good health and CMV-seropositive.

The chain joins TRBV10-2 to TRBJ1-5; possibly TRBD1 for D (5 bases). Trimming took 2 bases from V and 4 from J, leaving 12 bases between them. The CDR3 has 15 amino acids. The V gene's germline CDR1 is WSHSY and CDR2 SAAADI. As DNA, the CDR3 is TGCGCCAGCAGTGAGACAGGAGGGGTTAATCAGCCCCAGCATTTT. It yields the protein CASSETGGVNQPQHF.

With regard to this clone: At the DNA level, this CDR3 is encoded by other sequences in the same sample as well. The chain links TRBV5-1 to TRBJ2-7; 9 nucleotides line up with TRBD1. The V and J ends lost 10 bases and 4 bases, in that order; junction bases with no gene match: 24. The germline V gene encodes CDR1 SGHRS and CDR2 YFSETQ. This CDR3 has 18 amino acids. Written as DNA, the CDR3 is TGCGCCCCTAGTTCGTCACCTATATCGGGACAGGGTACGTACGAGCAGTACTTC. This sequence encodes CAPSSSPISGQGTYEQYF.

The CDR3 spells CASSSRGQGQETQYF. In DNA, the CDR3 is TGTGCCAGCAGTTCGAGGGGACAGGGCCAAGAGACCCAGTACTTC. The gene calls are TRBV27 and TRBJ2-5; 9 bases map to TRBD1. CDR1 is MNHEY, CDR2 SMNVEV, per germline (reference sequence). The ends lost 4 bases at V and 1 base at J; junction bases unmatched: 4. The CDR3 is made up of 15 amino acids.

The genes are TRBV18 and TRBJ1-5, with D possibly matching TRBD1 (6 bases). There are 16 residues in the CDR3. Trimming shortened V by 0 bases and J by 5 bases, and 14 bases separated the two germline ends. Germline CDR1 reads KGHSH; CDR2 reads LQKENI. The DNA of the CDR3 is TGTGCCAGCTCACCACCCGAGACAGGAGCATATCAGCCCCAGCATTTT. This gives the protein CASSPPETGAYQPQHF.

J is TRBJ1-2 and V is TRBV9; the match to TRBD1 covers 10 bases. Germline CDR1 is SGDLS and CDR2 is YYNGEE. The ends lost 6 bases at V and 4 bases at J; junction bases unmatched: 9. The CDR3 is 15 amino acids. The CDR3 loop is CASTFGTGEGYGYTF. CDR3 in DNA: TGTGCCAGCACCTTTGGGACAGGGGAAGGCTATGGCTACACCTTC. Together with reference TRBV9 and TRBJ1-2, the CDR3 gives the full variable domain: DSGVTQTPKHLITATGQRVTLRCSPRSGDLSVYWYQQSLDQGLQFLIQYYNGEERAKGNILERFSAQQFPDLHSELNLSSLELGDSALYFCASTFGTGEGYGYTFGSGTRLTVV.

This sequence joins TRBV6-1 and TRBJ1-5; no clear D. CDR3 length equals 14 residues. The V gene's germline CDR1 is MNHNS and CDR2 SASEGT. Trimming shortened V by 8 bases and J by 6 bases, and 17 bases separated the two germline ends. The CDR3 region has the DNA TGTGCCAGCGTAAAGAAGGTATCGGGTCAGCCCCAGCATTTT. It codes for CASVKKVSGQPQHF.

The chain couples TRBV7-9 to TRBJ2-7; D remains ambiguous. Trimming pared 0 bases from V and 4 bases from J, leaving 4 bases between. CDR1 is SEHNR and CDR2 is FQNEAQ in the germline V gene (reference sequence). The CDR3 is 12 amino acids. This chain's CDR3 is CASSLAPYEQYF. In nucleotides, the CDR3 is TGTGCCAGCAGCTTAGCTCCTTACGAGCAGTACTTC.

This chain joins TRBV25-1 and TRBJ2-7; a possible D gene is TRBD1 (6 bases). The length of the CDR3 is 18 residues. Germline V lookup: CDR1 MGHDK, CDR2 SYGVNS. Trimming removed 8 bases at V and 1 base at J, with 27 bases between. DNA of the CDR3: TGTGCCAGCGGGCCGGGACAAGGTTGGCTCCTTCCTTCCTACGAGCAGTACTTC. It codes for CASGPGQGWLLPSYEQYF.

The V gene is TRBV5-1, the J gene TRBJ1-3; tentative D call: TRBD1 (5 bases). The CDR3 runs to 14 residues. V was shortened by 7 bases and J by 0 bases, with 11 bases between the two germline ends. Germline lookup yields CDR1 SGHRS and CDR2 YFSETQ. This CDR3 reads CASGDWSSGNTIYF. The CDR3 DNA reads as TGCGCCAGCGGGGACTGGAGCTCTGGAAACACCATATATTTT.

V usage is TRBV4-2 and J usage is TRBJ1-5; D possibly corresponds to TRBD1 (6 bases). The germline CDR1 and CDR2 sequences are LGHNA and YNFKEQ. The CDR3 covers 15 residues. Trimming took 0 bases from V and 4 from J, leaving 10 bases between them. CDR3: CASSQETGTNQPQHF. CDR3 DNA: TGTGCCAGCAGCCAAGAAACAGGGACAAATCAGCCCCAGCATTTT.

The chain recombines TRBV28 with TRBJ1-2; D gene unclear. The V gene lost 5 bases and the J gene lost 3 bases, with 16 bases spanning the gap. The CDR3 is 15 residues long. The germline V gene encodes CDR1 MDHEN and CDR2 SYDVKM. CDR3 loop: CASSREGRLYYGYTF. The CDR3 DNA follows: TGTGCCAGCAGTAGGGAGGGCAGGCTCTACTATGGCTACACCTTC.

J is TRBJ2-3 and V is TRBV18; 9 bases fit TRBD1. CDR1 and CDR2 from the germline V gene are KGHSH and LQKENI. Trimming removed 4 bases from V and 3 bases from J; junction bases left unmatched: 2. This CDR3 is 14 amino acids long. The CDR3 loop reads CASSRTGDTDTQYF. Written as DNA, the CDR3 is TGTGCCAGCTCACGGACAGGGGATACAGATACGCAGTATTTT.

The chain uses TRBV7-8 and TRBJ1-5; no firm D call. V lost 5 bases and J lost 6, with 17 bases in between. This CDR3 is 15 amino acids long. Germline V gene lookup returns CDR1 SGHVS and CDR2 FQNEAQ. CDR3 residues: CASSDPAAGGQPQHF. In DNA, the CDR3 is TGTGCCAGCAGCGACCCTGCCGCCGGAGGTCAGCCCCAGCATTTT.

CDR3 amino acids: CASLNRGSGSNEQYF. CDR3 nucleotide sequence: TGTGCCAGCCTGAACCGGGGTAGCGGGAGTAACGAGCAGTACTTC. V is TRBV2 and J is TRBJ2-7; 9 bases are a match to TRBD2. This CDR3 comprises 15 residues. Germline trimming cut 8 bases from V and 5 bases from J; bases unmatched to any gene: 13. Germline values: CDR1 SNHLY, CDR2 FYNNEI.

The chain carries TRBV28 and TRBJ2-5; the D gene is possibly TRBD2 (5 bases). The CDR3 totals 14 residues. The V gene's germline CDR1 is MDHEN and CDR2 SYDVKM. Trimming pared 4 bases from V and 4 bases from J, leaving 13 bases between. The CDR3 protein is CASSSPSGSETQYF. The CDR3 coding sequence is TGTGCCAGCAGTTCTCCCTCGGGGTCAGAGACCCAGTACTTC.

The gene calls are TRBV7-2 and TRBJ1-2; a possible D gene is TRBD1 (5 bases). V lost 3 bases and J lost 4, with 12 bases in between. This CDR3 spans 14 amino acids. Germline CDR1 SGHTA, CDR2 FQGNSA. CDR3 sequence (DNA): TGTGCCAGCAGCTTCGCGGCCGACAGCTATGGCTACACCTTC. This encodes CASSFAADSYGYTF.

CDR3 nucleotide sequence: TGTGCCAGCAGCCAAGCGGCGGGGATTCGCACAGATACGCAGTATTTT. It specifies CASSQAAGIRTDTQYF. The rearrangement links TRBV4-2 to TRBJ2-3, with a tentative D call TRBD2 (6 bases). V lost 1 base and J lost 1, with 12 bases in between. Germline V gene data show CDR1 as LGHNA and CDR2 as YNFKEQ. The CDR3 totals 16 residues.

The chain carries TRBV19 and TRBJ2-1; a weak D match, TRBD1 (5 bases). CDR3 length equals 15 residues. V shed 7 bases and J shed 3 bases, with 16 bases lying between them. CDR1 and CDR2 (germline): LNHDA, SQIVND (reference sequence). The CDR3 sequence is CASTRVAGYYNEQFF. DNA of the CDR3: TGTGCCAGTACTCGGGTGGCAGGGTACTACAATGAGCAGTTCTTC.

The V and J genes are TRBV4-1 and TRBJ1-2; D is unresolved. Deletions cut 2 bases from V and 8 bases from J, with 15 bases between. Germline V lookup: CDR1 MGHRA, CDR2 YSYEKL. This CDR3 is built from 14 residues. CDR3 residues: CASSQSGRAGGYTF. The CDR3 DNA reads as TGCGCCAGCAGCCAATCGGGGAGGGCGGGAGGCTACACCTTC.

This chain joins TRBV6-1 and TRBJ2-7, with 15 bases that match TRBD2. Germline CDR1 MNHNS, CDR2 SASEGT. Losses at the gene ends were 1 base for V and 2 bases for J; bases not matched to a gene: 9. The CDR3 sequence is 19 residues long. CDR3 amino acids: CASSEERTSGGAGPYEQYV. The CDR3 region has the DNA TGTGCCAGCAGTGAAGAAAGGACTAGCGGGGGGGCGGGGCCCTACGAGCAGTACGTC.

This rearrangement joins TRBV5-1 to TRBJ2-7; 12 bases match TRBD2. The CDR3 has 15 amino acids. The V segment lost 3 bases and the J segment 2 bases; nucleotides outside the gene matches: 3. Germline CDR1 and CDR2: SGHRS and YFSETQ. The CDR3 nucleotides are TGCGCCAGCAGCTCCCTAGCGGGAGGGCCCTACGAGCAGTACTTC. Translated: CASSSLAGGPYEQYF. The entire variable domain, with the rest obtained from reference TRBV5-1 and TRBJ2-7, is as follows: KAGVTQTPRYLIKTRGQQVTLSCSPISGHRSVSWYQQTPGQGLQFLFEYFSETQRNKGNFPGRFSGRQFSNSRSEMNVSTLELGDSALYLCASSSLAGGPYEQYFGPGTRLTVT.

This chain links TRBV7-9 with TRBJ2-2; the D gene is possibly TRBD2 (5 bases). The CDR3 totals 19 residues. CDR1 is SEHNR, CDR2 FQNEAQ, per germline (reference sequence). Trimming removed 3 bases at V and 3 bases at J, with 23 bases between. The CDR3, as DNA: TGTGCCAGCAGCTTTCGATCCGGAGGTAGACCGGAGGACACCGGGGAGCTGTTTTTT. Amino acid sequence: CASSFRSGGRPEDTGELFF.

To note about this clone: Different DNA sequences within this sample yield the same CDR3. CDR3: CASSSLDREPDTQYF. The DNA for the CDR3 is TGCGCCAGCAGCTCCCTGGACAGGGAGCCAGATACGCAGTATTTT. The chain uses TRBV5-1 and TRBJ2-3; the match to TRBD1 covers 8 bases. The CDR3 length is 15 residues. Looked up from germline, CDR1 is SGHRS and CDR2 is YFSETQ. V dropped 3 bases and J dropped 4; count of bases not matched to a gene: 7.

As regards this clone: One junction end disagrees with the germline gene, perhaps due to a read error. The chain combines TRBV5-6 with TRBJ2-7; D is perhaps TRBD2 (6 bases). The CDR3 extends over 16 amino acids. Germline loops: CDR1 SGHDT, CDR2 YYEEEE. CDR3 sequence reads: CASSLQLARPPYGQYF. The CDR3 region has the DNA TGTGCCAGCAGCCTCCAACTAGCCCGACCCCCCTACGGGCAGTACTTC. Based on the CDR3 plus reference TRBV5-6 and TRBJ2-7, the full variable domain is DAGVTQSPTHLIKTRGQQVTLRCSPKSGHDTVSWYQQALGQGPQFIFQYYEEEERQRGNFPDRFSGHQFPNYSSELNVNALLLGDSALYLCASSLQLARPPYGQYFGPGTRLTVT.

This chain joins TRBV29-1 and TRBJ1-1; no definite D call. The CDR3 extends over 11 amino acids. The ends were cut back, 6 bases at V and 4 bases at J, with 9 bases in the middle. CDR1 is SQVTM, CDR2 ANQGSEA, per germline. This CDR3 is CSVVTVTEAFF. For the CDR3, the DNA is TGCAGCGTAGTTACTGTCACTGAAGCTTTCTTT. Looking up the rest from reference TRBV29-1 and TRBJ1-1 gives the full variable domain: SAVISQKPSRDICQRGTSLTIQCQVDSQVTMMFWYRQQPGQSLTLIATANQGSEATYESGFVIDKFPISRPNLTFSTLTVSNMSPEDSSIYLCSVVTVTEAFFGQGTRLTVV.